This TCR beta chain emerged from a study of blood T cell repertoires in COVID-19. About the research overall: Samples taken during acute and convalescent COVID-19 were collected in the United States, Italy and Spain. In each case, the material was cDNA or gDNA derived from T cells, B-cell-depleted T cells, or PBMCs.

Methods used by the authors: Amplification with reference gene primers provided the estimates of nucleated cell counts. The data were produced by immunoSEQ multiplex PCR, yet TCRdb's version contains in-frame clones alone and is incomplete. From that table come the V and J calls and clone size; the DNA was used to work out D and trimming. Here the sample spans 100,000 to 150,000 clones, approximately 84% being singletons. The sequencing input was peripheral blood. This clonotype was sampled from a woman aged 30 to 39 who had recovered from COVID-19.

CDR3 sequence reads: CASSPPSTDTQYF. The CDR3 nucleotides are TGTGCCAGCAGCCCACCCAGTACAGATACGCAGTATTTT. V usage is TRBV7-2 and J usage is TRBJ2-3; no clear D. The CDR3 contains 13 residues. Germline assignment: CDR1 SGHTA and CDR2 FQGNSA. V was clipped by 5 bases and J by 3 bases, with 9 bases between them. Looking up the rest from reference TRBV7-2 and TRBJ2-3 gives the full variable domain: GAGVSQSPSNKVTEKGKDVELRCDPISGHTALYWYRQSLGQGLEFLIYFQGNSAPDKSGLPSDRFSAERTGGSVSTLTIQRTQQEDSAVYLCASSPPSTDTQYFGPGTRLTVL.